A selection of T cell receptor beta chains follows, all from one sample in a study of T-cell memory formation after mild COVID-19. TCRdb recomputed calls from the 5' RACE reads with MiXCR, one row per CDR3 protein. Of hundreds of thousands of distinct CDR3 sequences detected, 15% to 20% appear once; the ten largest clones hold 20% to 25%. Sequencing used PBMCs or a T cell subset sorted from them (not recorded which). Receptors originate from a man aged 18 to 29 who had mild COVID-19 (a few samples of this study predate the infection). Cell type and time point are not known. CDR3s include the opening cysteine and the closing phenylalanine or tryptophan. D genes are given only for firm matches. For some rows the clone size is stated as once, few or many, or as a class when expanded; others skip it.

D gene: TRBD1
clone size: few
J gene: TRBJ1-6
V gene: TRBV5-1
CDR3 protein: CASSPGTGQGTLHF
CDR3 DNA: TGCGCCAGCAGCCCAGGGACAGGGCAAGGTACCCTCCACTTT

D gene: TRBD1
clone size: -
J gene: TRBJ1-1
V gene: TRBV5-1
CDR3 protein: CASSFRTGWAKNTEAFF
CDR3 DNA: TGCGCCAGCAGCTTTAGGACAGGGTGGGCGAAGAACACTGAAGCTTTCTTT

D gene: -
clone size: few
J gene: TRBJ1-1
V gene: TRBV12-3/TRBV12-4
CDR3 protein: CASSWGGSEAFF
CDR3 DNA: TGTGCCAGCAGTTGGGGGGGAAGTGAAGCTTTCTTT

D gene: -
clone size: few
J gene: TRBJ1-6
V gene: TRBV7-9
CDR3 protein: CASSYGTSYNSPLHF
CDR3 DNA: TGTGCCAGCAGCTACGGAACCTCCTATAATTCACCCCTCCACTTT

D gene: -
clone size: -
J gene: TRBJ2-4
V gene: TRBV6-2/TRBV6-3
CDR3 protein: CASSPSGLLAKNIQYF
CDR3 DNA: TGTGCCAGCAGTCCCTCGGGCCTACTAGCCAAAAACATTCAGTACTTC

D gene: -
clone size: -
J gene: TRBJ2-3
V gene: TRBV6-5
CDR3 protein: CASSYQGPPTDTQYF
CDR3 DNA: TGTGCCAGCAGTTACCAGGGCCCTCCCACAGATACGCAGTATTTT

D gene: -
clone size: -
J gene: TRBJ2-3
V gene: TRBV3-2
CDR3 protein: CASSHALTLRDSQYF
CDR3 DNA: TGTGCCAGCAGCCACGCGTTAACCCTCCGGGACAGTCAGTATTTT

D gene: TRBD1
clone size: many
J gene: TRBJ1-1
V gene: TRBV5-1
CDR3 protein: CASRLLQGSEAFF
CDR3 DNA: TGCGCCAGCAGGCTCCTACAGGGGAGCGAAGCTTTCTTT

D gene: TRBD2
clone size: once
J gene: TRBJ2-5
V gene: TRBV20-1
CDR3 protein: CSATEGSSGQETQYF
CDR3 DNA: TGCAGTGCTACTGAGGGGTCTAGCGGCCAAGAGACCCAGTACTTC

D gene: TRBD2
clone size: -
J gene: TRBJ2-3
V gene: TRBV12-3/TRBV12-4
CDR3 protein: CASSFSGGRRTDTQYF
CDR3 DNA: TGTGCCAGCAGTTTTAGCGGGGGGCGTCGCACAGATACGCAGTATTTT

D gene: -
clone size: -
J gene: TRBJ2-3
V gene: TRBV7-2
CDR3 protein: CASSSGPGADTQYF
CDR3 DNA: TGTGCCAGCAGCTCGGGTCCCGGGGCAGATACGCAGTATTTT

D gene: TRBD2
clone size: -
J gene: TRBJ2-5
V gene: TRBV4-3
CDR3 protein: CASSQGWRGGGIETQYF
CDR3 DNA: TGCGCCAGCAGCCAAGGATGGCGTGGCGGGGGGATAGAGACCCAGTACTTC

D gene: -
clone size: -
J gene: TRBJ2-4
V gene: TRBV4-2
CDR3 protein: CASSQTGEDIQYF
CDR3 DNA: TGTGCCAGCAGCCAAACGGGGGAGGACATTCAGTACTTC

D gene: -
clone size: few
J gene: TRBJ1-1
V gene: TRBV12-3/TRBV12-4
CDR3 protein: CASSSTEVGLNTEAFF
CDR3 DNA: TGTGCCAGCAGCTCGACTGAGGTGGGTTTGAACACTGAAGCTTTCTTT

D gene: TRBD2
clone size: -
J gene: TRBJ2-1
V gene: TRBV28
CDR3 protein: CASSEPSGFPYNEQFF
CDR3 DNA: TGTGCCAGCAGTGAACCTAGCGGTTTTCCTTACAATGAGCAGTTCTTC

D gene: -
clone size: -
J gene: TRBJ1-1
V gene: TRBV6-2/TRBV6-3
CDR3 protein: CASSYLPQGDQGEAFF
CDR3 DNA: TGTGCCAGCAGTTACCTCCCACAGGGAGACCAGGGTGAAGCTTTCTTT

D gene: TRBD1
clone size: few
J gene: TRBJ1-4
V gene: TRBV4-3
CDR3 protein: CASSQDLLRQGATNEKLFF
CDR3 DNA: TGCGCCAGCAGCCAAGATTTACTAAGACAGGGGGCAACTAATGAAAAACTGTTTTTT

D gene: -
clone size: -
J gene: TRBJ2-5
V gene: TRBV7-3
CDR3 protein: CASSLRVEETQYF
CDR3 DNA: TGTGCCAGCAGCTTAAGGGTGGAAGAGACCCAGTACTTC

D gene: -
clone size: -
J gene: TRBJ2-7
V gene: TRBV29-1
CDR3 protein: CSVEDGGESSYEQYF
CDR3 DNA: TGCAGCGTTGAAGATGGAGGGGAAAGCTCCTACGAGCAGTACTTC

D gene: TRBD2
clone size: -
J gene: TRBJ2-2
V gene: TRBV5-5
CDR3 protein: CASSPPGLAGSRELFF
CDR3 DNA: TGTGCCAGCAGCCCGCCGGGACTAGCGGGGTCCAGGGAGCTGTTTTTT